This T cell receptor (beta chain) was sequenced for a study of PD-1 blockade in classical Hodgkin lymphoma. Study-wide background: Nivolumab was given intravenously to patients at 3 mg/kg every 2 weeks.

Turning to this clone: Antigen: not known. Mismatch with germline at one junction end may stem from a read error.

Each patient's relapse followed autologous stem cell transplantation, and brentuximab vedotin exposure varied. The CDR3 runs 17 residues. Sequencing used immunoSEQ multiplex PCR; TCRdb keeps in-frame clones, though not all of them. Seen here are under 75,000 clones, around 89% observed once, and the top ten hold around 5.4%. The study's findings and limits: Baseline diversity resembling that of newly diagnosed patients was seen in complete responders. When nivolumab was started under 1 year after ASCT, patients were excluded. A significant rise in TCR diversity by C4D1 was seen for CD4+ but not CD8+ cells.

This chain uses TRBV6-7 with TRBJ2-2, with D possibly TRBD2 on 6 matching bases. Being an ORF, TRBV6-7 has a function that is uncertain. Source: peripheral blood mononuclear cells (PBMCs), taken before the second cycle of nivolumab. The clonotype originates from a human donor with classical Hodgkin lymphoma. The CDR3 DNA sequence: TGTGCCAGCAGTTACTCAGCCTATCCGGAAAACACCGGGGGGCTGTTTTTT. It translates to CASSYSAYPENTGGLFF.